The sequence of this T cell receptor (beta chain) was determined in a study of T cells in Graves' hyperthyroidism and ophthalmopathy. Authors of the study amplified TCR beta CDR3 regions from RNA transcripts. Initially, a first-round RT-PCR of the TCR CDR3 employed the HTBI primer set. In TCRdb, the multiplex PCR reads were re-called with MiXCR into one record per CDR3 protein. The repertoire has 700,000 or so distinct CDR3 sequences, 13% to 15% of them found once; the top ten carry around 12%. Source material for PBMCs was 9 to 10 ml fresh peripheral blood. On this clonotype itself: What it binds is not known.

Notes on the study in general: Ophthalmopathy was told apart from stable hyperthyroidism by a 13 V-J model.

Germline CDR1 reads MGHDK; CDR2 reads SYGVNS. The CDR3 is 14 residues long. The V end lost 2 bases, the J end lost 8 bases, and 15 bases lay between the germline ends. The rearrangement joins TRBV25-1 to TRBJ1-1; D call uncertain. This receptor was obtained from a woman aged 50 to 60 with Graves' ophthalmopathy. Sequences were obtained from blood. In DNA form, the CDR3 reads TGTGCCAGCAGTGAACTCTTGGGGTCTACCGAAGCTTTCTTT. Translating gives CASSELLGSTEAFF.